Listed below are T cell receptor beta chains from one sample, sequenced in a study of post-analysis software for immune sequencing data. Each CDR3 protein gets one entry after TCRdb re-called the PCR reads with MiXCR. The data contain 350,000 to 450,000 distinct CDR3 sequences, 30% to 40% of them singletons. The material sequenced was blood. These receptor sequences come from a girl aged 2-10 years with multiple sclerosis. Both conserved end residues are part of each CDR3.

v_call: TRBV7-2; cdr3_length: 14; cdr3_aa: CASSLALVLETQYF
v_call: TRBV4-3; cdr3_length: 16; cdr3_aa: CASSQDSSGRAGEQYF
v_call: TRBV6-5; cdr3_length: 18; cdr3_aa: CASSYSAYSVNGANVLTF
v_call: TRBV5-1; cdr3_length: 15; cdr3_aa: CASRQTGSTNEKLFF
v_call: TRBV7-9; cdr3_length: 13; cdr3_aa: CASSLLPQDTQYF
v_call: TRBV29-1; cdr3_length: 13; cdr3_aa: CSLSRGPSYEQYF
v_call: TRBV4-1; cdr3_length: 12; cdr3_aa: CASSQDSVEQFF
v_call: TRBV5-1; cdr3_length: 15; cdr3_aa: CASSFGPVTNAEAFF
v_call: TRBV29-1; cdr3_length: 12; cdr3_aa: CSVKVRRVEAFF
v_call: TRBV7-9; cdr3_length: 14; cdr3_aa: CASSLRTGRYTIYF
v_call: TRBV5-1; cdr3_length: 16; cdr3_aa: CASSFPTDHANYEQYF
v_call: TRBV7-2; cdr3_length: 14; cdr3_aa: CASSSAGTPDEQYF
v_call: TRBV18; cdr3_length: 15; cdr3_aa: CASSPYRQGYYEQYF
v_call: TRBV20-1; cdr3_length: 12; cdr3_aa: CSASPPNEKLFF
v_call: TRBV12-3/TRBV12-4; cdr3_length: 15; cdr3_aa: CASSHGRGGANVLTF
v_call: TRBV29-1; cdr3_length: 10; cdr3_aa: CSVWEETQYF
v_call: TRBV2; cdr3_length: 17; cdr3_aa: CASSLDRRAPGDTEAFF
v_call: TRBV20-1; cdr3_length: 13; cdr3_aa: CSASGRLTYEQYF
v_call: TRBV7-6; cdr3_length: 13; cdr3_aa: CASSQAGGYGYTF
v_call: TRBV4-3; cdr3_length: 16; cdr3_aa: CASSCPSGPPYNEQFF
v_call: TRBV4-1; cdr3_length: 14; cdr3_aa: CASSQIGNYQPQHF
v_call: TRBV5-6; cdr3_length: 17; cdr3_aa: CASSLDGRGAFQETQYF
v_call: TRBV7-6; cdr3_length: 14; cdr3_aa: CTSSLNFLSYEQYF
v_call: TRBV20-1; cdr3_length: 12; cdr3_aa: CSARLGVGGYTF
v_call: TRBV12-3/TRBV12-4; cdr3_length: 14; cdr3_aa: CASTPGGWLDGYTF
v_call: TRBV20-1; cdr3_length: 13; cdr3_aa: CSARVETSGEQYF
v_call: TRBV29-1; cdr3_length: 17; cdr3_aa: CSVQRMGTGGSIYGYTF
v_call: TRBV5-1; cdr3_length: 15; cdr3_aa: CASSPQGLHTYEQYF
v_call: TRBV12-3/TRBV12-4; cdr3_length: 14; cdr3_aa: CASSLDIGSHEAFF
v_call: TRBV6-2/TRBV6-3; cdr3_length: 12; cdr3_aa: CASSRASYGYTF
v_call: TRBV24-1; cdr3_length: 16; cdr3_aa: CATSDAGDPGNYGYTF
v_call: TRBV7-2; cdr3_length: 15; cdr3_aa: CASSSLTHPRETQYF
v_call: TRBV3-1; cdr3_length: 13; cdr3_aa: CASSQAPSDEQFF
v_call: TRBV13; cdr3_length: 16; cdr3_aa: CASSHNLGSGANVLTF
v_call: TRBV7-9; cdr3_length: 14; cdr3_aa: CASSRNPSTDTQYF
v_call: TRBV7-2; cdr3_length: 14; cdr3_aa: CASSFTGSLDTQYF
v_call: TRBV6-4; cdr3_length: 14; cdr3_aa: CASSDNGSYNEQFF
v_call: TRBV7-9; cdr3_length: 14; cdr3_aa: CASSGTGTDYGYTF
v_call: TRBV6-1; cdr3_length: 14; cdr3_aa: CASSEGSGNQPQHF
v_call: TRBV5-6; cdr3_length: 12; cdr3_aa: CASNRENYEQYF
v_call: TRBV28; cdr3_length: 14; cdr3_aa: CASRTPSREETQYF
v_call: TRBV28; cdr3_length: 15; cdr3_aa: CASSLRGASSQPQHF
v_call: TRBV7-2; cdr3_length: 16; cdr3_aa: CASSFPGTGDHNEQFF
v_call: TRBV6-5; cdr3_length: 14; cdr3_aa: CASSLSWDSYGYTF
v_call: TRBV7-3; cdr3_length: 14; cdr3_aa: CASSLQTGPYEQYF
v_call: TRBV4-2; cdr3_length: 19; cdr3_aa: CASSHRLAGGTSGANVLTF
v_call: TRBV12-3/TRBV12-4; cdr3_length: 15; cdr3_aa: CASSLGEGTPYEQYF
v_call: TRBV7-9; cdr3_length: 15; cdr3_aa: CASSQGAGVQETQYF
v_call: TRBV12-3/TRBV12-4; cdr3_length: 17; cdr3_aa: CASSFGGLAGDTDTQYF
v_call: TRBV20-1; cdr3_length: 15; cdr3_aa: CSARVPGTASYEQYF
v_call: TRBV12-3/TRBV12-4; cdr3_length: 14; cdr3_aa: CASRTVRGAGEQFF
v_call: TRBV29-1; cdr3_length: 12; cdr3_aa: CSVYGQLNEQFF
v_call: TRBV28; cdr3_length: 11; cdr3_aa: CASRNNYGYTF
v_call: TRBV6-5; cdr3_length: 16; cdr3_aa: CASSYSMVSGANVLTF
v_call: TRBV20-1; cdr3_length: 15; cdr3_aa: CSARPQGAQFQPQHF
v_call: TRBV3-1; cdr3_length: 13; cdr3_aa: CASSQEHGYGYTF
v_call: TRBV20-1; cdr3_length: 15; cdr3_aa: CSARGWRFANYGYTF
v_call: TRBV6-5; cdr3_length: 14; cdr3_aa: CASSYMGFNSPLHF
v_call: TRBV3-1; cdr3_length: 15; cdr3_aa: CANSQDLATGGGYTF
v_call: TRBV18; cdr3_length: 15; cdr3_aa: CASSPTGTSGRREYF